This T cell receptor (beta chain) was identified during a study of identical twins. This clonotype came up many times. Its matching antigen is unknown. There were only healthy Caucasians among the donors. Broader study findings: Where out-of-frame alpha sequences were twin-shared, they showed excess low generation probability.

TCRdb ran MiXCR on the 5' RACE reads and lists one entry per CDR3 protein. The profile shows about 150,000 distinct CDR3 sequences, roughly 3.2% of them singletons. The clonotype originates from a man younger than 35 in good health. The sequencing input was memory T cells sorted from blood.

This chain's CDR3 is CASSFRGLDTEAFF. In DNA, the CDR3 is TGCGCCAGCAGCTTCAGGGGTTTGGACACTGAAGCTTTCTTT. The gene calls are TRBV5-1 and TRBJ1-1, with TRBD1 as a possible D gene (6 bases). The CDR3 sequence is 14 residues long. The ends were cut back, 2 bases at V and 3 bases at J, with 11 bases in the middle. The germline gives CDR1 SGHRS, CDR2 YFSETQ.